This T cell receptor (beta chain) derives from a study of cytomegalovirus exposure and HLA in healthy donors. Study observations and caveats: The tendency of first-cohort TCR clusters to co-occur in the 120 or so validation repertoires was identified by a subsequent analysis. Reports indicated that the classifier achieved high specificity and sensitivity in diagnosing cytomegalovirus status.

The count of this clone is one. As yet, its antigen is unknown. V shed 6 bases, J shed 8 bases, and the junction held 9 bases outside the gene matches. The CDR3 covers 14 residues. Per the germline V gene, CDR1 is SNHLY and CDR2 is FYNNEI. Assay: immunoSEQ multiplex PCR; the TCRdb copy retains only in-frame clones and omits some. In the table there are about 160,000 clones, 75% to 90% of which are singletons. Sequences were obtained from PBMCs. This sequence originates from a woman aged 18-29 years in good health and CMV-seronegative. This chain connects TRBV2 to TRBJ1-4; 7 bases map to TRBD1. CDR3 sequence reads: CASSRQGSGEKLFF. CDR3 nucleotide sequence: TGTGCCAGCAGCCGACAGGGCTCAGGCGAAAAACTGTTTTTT.